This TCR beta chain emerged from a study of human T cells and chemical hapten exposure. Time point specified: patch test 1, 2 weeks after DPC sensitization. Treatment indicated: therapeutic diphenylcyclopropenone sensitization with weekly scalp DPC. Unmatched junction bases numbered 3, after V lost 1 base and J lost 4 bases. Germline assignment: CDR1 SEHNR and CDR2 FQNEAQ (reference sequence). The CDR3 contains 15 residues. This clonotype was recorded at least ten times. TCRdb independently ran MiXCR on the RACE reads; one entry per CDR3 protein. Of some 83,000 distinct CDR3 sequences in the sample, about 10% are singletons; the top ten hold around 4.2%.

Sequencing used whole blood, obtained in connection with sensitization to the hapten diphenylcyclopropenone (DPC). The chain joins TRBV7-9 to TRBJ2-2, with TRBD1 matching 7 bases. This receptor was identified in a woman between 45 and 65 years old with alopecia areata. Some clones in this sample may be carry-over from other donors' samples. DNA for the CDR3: TGTGCCAGCAGCTTAGGGACAGGAGTCACCGGGGAGCTGTTTTTT. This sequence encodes CASSLGTGVTGELFF.